One and the same sample provided the 2 T cell receptor gamma chains below, sequenced in a study of intestinal T cells in coeliac disease. About eleven formalin-fixed paraffin-embedded scrolls, each 5 µm thick, supplied each case's genomic DNA. TRG repertoires were amplified with LymphoTrack primers from around 0.2 ug of biopsy DNA. TCRdb re-processed the multiplex PCR reads via CATT. The sample lists over 900 gamma-chain clones, around 51% seen once, with around 33% in the top ten. Source material: a duodenal biopsy. These receptors all come from a human donor who served as a control with a normal duodenal biopsy, not a healthy volunteer.

This clone is judged large (0.1 to 1%). In the same sample, other DNA sequences code for this CDR3. The chain links TRGV4 to TRGJ1 or TRGJ2. The CDR3 sequence is 10 residues long. Trimming cost V 9 bases and J 1 base; bases outside gene matches: 0. Germline V gene lookup returns CDR1 EGSTGY and CDR2 YDSYTSSV. The chain's CDR3 is CATNYYKKLF. CDR3 bases: TGTGCCACCAATTATTATAAGAAACTCTTT.

This clone was recorded a few times. The rearrangement joins TRGV8 to TRGJ1 or TRGJ2. In germline, CDR1 is VENAVY, CDR2 YDSYNSRV. The CDR3 is made up of 14 amino acids. The CDR3, as DNA: TGTGCACCTGGGATATCCCAGGAGGATTATAAGAAACTCTTT. As protein: CAPGISQEDYKKLF.